These 26 T cell receptor beta chains were sequenced from one sample in a study of blood T cell repertoires in COVID-19. This table comes from immunoSEQ multiplex PCR, and its TCRdb copy is limited to in-frame clones, with some not included. The table lists approximately 49,000 clones, around 85% of them singletons. Sequenced: peripheral blood. The receptors originated from a man aged 45-65 years with acute or convalescent COVID-19.

The CDR3 DNA is TGTGCCAGCAGCTTGGTTCAGGGTTTCGATTCCGAGCAGTACTTC. This codes for CASSLVQGFDSEQYF. The chain recombines TRBV5-4 with TRBJ2-7; maybe TRBD1 (5 bases). There are 15 residues in the CDR3. The V end was cut by 0 bases, the J end by 6 bases, with 16 bases between. CDR1 is SGHNT and CDR2 is YYREEE in the germline V gene (reference sequence).

The rearrangement uses TRBV29-1 and TRBJ1-2; the D gene is possibly TRBD1 (5 bases). The V end lost 6 bases, the J end lost 4 bases, and 9 bases lay between the germline ends. Germline V CDR1 and CDR2: SQVTM, ANQGSEA. The CDR3 is made up of 11 amino acids. CDR3: CSVQGGYGYTF. CDR3 sequence (DNA): TGCAGCGTCCAGGGCGGCTATGGCTACACCTTC.

The chain is built from TRBV5-1 and TRBJ1-4, with D hard to call. This CDR3 has 14 residues. Germline assignment: CDR1 SGHRS and CDR2 YFSETQ. V was shortened by 4 bases and J by 5 bases, with 12 bases between the two germline ends. In nucleotides, the CDR3 is TGCGCCAGCAGCGCGGGTGGCGGGAATGAAAAACTGTTTTTT. Its translation: CASSAGGGNEKLFF. The full variable domain, with the rest looked up from reference TRBV5-1 and TRBJ1-4, is KAGVTQTPRYLIKTRGQQVTLSCSPISGHRSVSWYQQTPGQGLQFLFEYFSETQRNKGNFPGRFSGRQFSNSRSEMNVSTLELGDSALYLCASSAGGGNEKLFFGSGTQLSVL.

The rearrangement joins TRBV5-4 to TRBJ1-6; D may be TRBD1 (6 bases). The germline V gene has CDR1 SGHNT and CDR2 YYREEE (reference sequence). The V gene lost 0 bases and the J gene lost 9 bases, with 7 bases spanning the gap. The CDR3 totals 13 residues. Written as DNA, the CDR3 is TGTGCCAGCAGCTTGGACAGGGTTTCACCCCTCCACTTT. This translates into CASSLDRVSPLHF.

This chain uses TRBV19 with TRBJ2-7, with no clear D. CDR1 LNHDA and CDR2 SQIVND come from the germline V gene (reference sequence). Trimming removed 2 bases at V and 2 bases at J, with 13 bases between. This CDR3 is built from 15 residues. The CDR3 reads CASSILWRPAYEQYF. CDR3 coding DNA: TGTGCCAGTAGTATATTGTGGCGGCCTGCCTACGAGCAGTACTTC.

The chain uses TRBV10-2 and TRBJ2-7; 9 nucleotides match TRBD1. Germline-derived CDR1 and CDR2 are WSHSY and SAAADI. Trimming took 4 bases from V and 5 from J; bases not matched to a gene: 3. This CDR3 is 13 amino acids long. Here the CDR3 reads CASSVGQGNEQYF. The DNA of the CDR3 is TGCGCCAGCAGTGTAGGACAGGGGAACGAGCAGTACTTC.

The chain employs TRBV3-1 (or the pseudogene TRBV3-2) and TRBJ1-5; D is possibly TRBD1 (6 bases). The CDR3 has 16 residues. Germline assignment: CDR1 LGHDT and CDR2 YNNKEL (reference sequence). Trimming removed 4 bases from V and 2 bases from J, with 15 bases in between. Here the CDR3 reads CASSPRETGGNQPQHF. DNA for the CDR3: TGTGCCAGCAGCCCAAGAGAGACAGGCGGCAATCAGCCCCAGCATTTT.

The count of this clone is one. This chain links TRBV10-2 with TRBJ2-2; the match to TRBD2 covers 15 bases. Germline CDR1 WSHSY, CDR2 SAAADI. The CDR3 is 20 amino acids. V gave up 5 bases and J gave up 0 bases; unmatched junction bases: 10. The CDR3 DNA is TGCGCCAGCAGTACCGGGACTAGCGGGGGGCGGTTCGCGAACACCGGGGAGCTGTTTTTT. Translating it yields CASSTGTSGGRFANTGELFF.

This chain uses TRBV2 with TRBJ1-3; D might be TRBD1 (6 bases). Per germline, CDR1 SNHLY and CDR2 FYNNEI. V was shortened by 6 bases and J by 7 bases, with 16 bases between the two germline ends. The CDR3 runs to 14 residues. CDR3 region: CASREQGSSNTIYF. CDR3 bases: TGTGCCAGCAGGGAACAGGGAAGTTCGAACACCATATATTTT.

This chain connects TRBV30 to TRBJ1-2; unclear D gene. The CDR3 spans 12 residues. V lost 1 base, J lost 7 bases, and 10 bases lay in between. Looked up from germline, CDR1 is GTSNPN and CDR2 is SVGIG (reference sequence). CDR3 loop: CAWSGCEGGYTF. The CDR3 bases are TGTGCCTGGAGTGGCTGCGAGGGTGGCTACACCTTC.

V usage is TRBV19 and J usage is TRBJ2-7, with 11 positions matching TRBD1. The germline CDR1 and CDR2 sequences are LNHDA and SQIVND (reference sequence). The CDR3 is 14 amino acids. The V and J ends lost 5 bases and 6 bases, in that order; junction bases with no gene match: 6. The CDR3, as DNA: TGTGCCAGTAGTCCGAGGACAGGGGGCGGCGAGCAGTACTTC. Translation gives CASSPRTGGGEQYF.

The V gene is TRBV6-1, the J gene TRBJ2-1; 11 bases line up with TRBD2. CDR1 is MNHNS, CDR2 SASEGT, per germline. The CDR3 spans 18 residues. Unmatched junction bases numbered 13, after V lost 3 bases and J lost 6 bases. CDR3 in DNA: TGTGCCAGCAGTGAGAAATTGGTAGCGGGAGGGCCAGTCAATGAGCAGTTCTTC. The encoded protein is CASSEKLVAGGPVNEQFF.

The table lists this clone with a count of one. This chain links TRBV10-1 with TRBJ2-1; D is possibly TRBD2 (5 bases). The germline gives CDR1 WNHNN, CDR2 SYGVQD (reference sequence). CDR3 length equals 12 residues. V shed 8 bases and J shed 6 bases, with 11 bases lying between them. The CDR3 protein is CASRGSGNEQFF. The CDR3 DNA sequence: TGCGCCAGCCGGGGATCCGGCAATGAGCAGTTCTTC.

The J gene is TRBJ2-1, the V gene TRBV9, with 11 nucleotides matching TRBD2. The CDR3 is made up of 15 amino acids. Germline V CDR1 and CDR2: SGDLS, YYNGEE. The V gene end was trimmed by 3 bases and the J gene end by 6 bases; junction bases not matched to a gene: 5. CDR3 nucleotides: TGTGCCAGCAGCGAGGGGGGGACTAGCGGCAATGAGCAGTTCTTC. Translation gives CASSEGGTSGNEQFF. The full variable domain, its missing parts supplied by reference TRBV9 and TRBJ2-1, is DSGVTQTPKHLITATGQRVTLRCSPRSGDLSVYWYQQSLDQGLQFLIQYYNGEERAKGNILERFSAQQFPDLHSELNLSSLELGDSALYFCASSEGGTSGNEQFFGPGTRLTVL.

The chain combines TRBV27 with TRBJ1-5; D ambiguous. This CDR3 spans 16 amino acids. The germline gives CDR1 MNHEY, CDR2 SMNVEV (reference sequence). Trimming shortened V by 0 bases and J by 2 bases, and 11 bases separated the two germline ends. CDR3 nucleotide sequence: TGTGCCAGCAGTTTATCCCCGGGATCGGGCAATCAGCCCCAGCATTTT. Protein sequence: CASSLSPGSGNQPQHF.

The chain is built from TRBV9 and TRBJ1-6; 8 bases map to TRBD1. The CDR3 loop spans 17 amino acids. CDR1 SGDLS and CDR2 YYNGEE come from the germline V gene. V was pared by 4 bases and J by 0 bases, with 6 bases of the junction left unmatched. In nucleotides, the CDR3 is TGTGCCAGCAGCCCCCGACAGGGGAGCTCCTATAATTCACCCCTCCACTTT. Protein sequence: CASSPRQGSSYNSPLHF.

The chain is built from TRBV20-1 and TRBJ2-3; TRBD2 matches 8 bases. Germline CDR1 DFQATT, CDR2 SNEGSKA (reference sequence). The ends lost 3 bases at V and 1 base at J; junction bases unmatched: 3. The CDR3 consists of 14 residues. This chain's CDR3 is CSASRRGGTDTQYF. The CDR3 DNA reads TGCAGTGCTAGTCGGCGGGGGGGCACAGATACGCAGTATTTT.

The chain joins TRBV3-1 (or the pseudogene TRBV3-2) to TRBJ2-3, with TRBD2 matching 9 bases. Germline V lookup: CDR1 LGHDT, CDR2 YNNKEL (reference sequence). The CDR3 spans 13 residues. The ends lost 3 bases at V and 9 bases at J; junction bases unmatched: 4. The CDR3 DNA sequence: TGTGCCAGCAGCCAGAATAGCGGGGGAACGCAGTATTTT. As protein: CASSQNSGGTQYF.

This clone was observed once. V usage is TRBV24-1 and J usage is TRBJ2-3; 13 nucleotides match TRBD2. This CDR3 contains 18 residues. Trimming took 0 bases from V and 6 from J; bases not matched to a gene: 8. Germline CDR1 reads KGHDR; CDR2 reads SFDVKD. CDR3 region: CATSDLRKTSGGQDTQYF. DNA of the CDR3: TGTGCCACCAGTGATTTGCGGAAGACTAGCGGGGGGCAGGATACGCAGTATTTT.

J is TRBJ1-2 and V is TRBV6-1; TRBD1 agrees at 10 bases. There are 14 residues in the CDR3. Germline-derived CDR1 and CDR2 are MNHNS and SASEGT. V dropped 5 bases and J dropped 4; count of bases not matched to a gene: 4. CDR3 protein: CASSHDRGLYGYTF. The DNA of the CDR3 is TGTGCCAGCAGTCATGACAGGGGGCTCTATGGCTACACCTTC.

CDR3 region: CASSGQLRYGYTF. In nucleotides, the CDR3 is TGTGCCAGCAGTGGACAGTTAAGATATGGCTACACCTTC. J is TRBJ1-2 and V is TRBV2; perhaps TRBD1 as D (5 bases). V lost 4 bases and J 5 bases, leaving 11 bases between the germline ends. The CDR3 is 13 amino acids. The germline CDR1 and CDR2 sequences are SNHLY and FYNNEI.

V gene TRBV5-1 combines with J gene TRBJ1-1; D is unresolved. The germline V gene encodes CDR1 SGHRS and CDR2 YFSETQ. The ends were cut back, 2 bases at V and 4 bases at J, with 12 bases in the middle. The CDR3 spans 14 residues. CDR3 bases: TGCGCCAGCAGCTTCGGAGGAACACTCACTGAAGCTTTCTTT. It encodes CASSFGGTLTEAFF.

Relative to its sample, this clone is medium-sized. The V gene is TRBV10-3, the J gene TRBJ1-5, with D possibly TRBD1 on 5 matching bases. The CDR3 sequence is 13 residues long. Germline V lookup: CDR1 ENHRY, CDR2 SYGVKD. V shed 6 bases and J shed 5 bases, with 11 bases lying between them. CDR3 sequence (DNA): TGTGCCATCAGGGGGGGAACCGATCAGCCCCAGCATTTT. It is translated as CAIRGGTDQPQHF.

This clone was seen a single time. This chain joins TRBV28 and TRBJ1-5; 7 nucleotides match TRBD1. From germline, CDR1 is MDHEN and CDR2 SYDVKM. Trimming took 3 bases from V and 9 from J; bases not matched to a gene: 8. The CDR3 runs 14 residues. The CDR3 here is CASSFGTSGGPQHF. In nucleotides, the CDR3 is TGTGCCAGCAGTTTTGGAACATCAGGGGGGCCCCAGCATTTT.

This clone was found a few times. V is TRBV4-1 and J is TRBJ2-7; 7 bases map to TRBD1. The CDR3 is 14 residues long. Germline V gene sequence: CDR1 MGHRA, CDR2 YSYEKL. The V gene end was trimmed by 2 bases and the J gene end by 3 bases; junction bases not matched to a gene: 4. In nucleotides, the CDR3 is TGCGCCAGCAGCCAACGGGACAGATACTACGAGCAGTACTTC. Its translation is CASSQRDRYYEQYF.

The CDR3 region has the DNA TGTGCCAGCAGTCGTCAGGGGGCGACAGGAAACACCATATATTTT. It codes for CASSRQGATGNTIYF. The gene calls are TRBV2 and TRBJ1-3, with 8 bases fitting TRBD1. CDR3 length: 15 residues. Germline V gives CDR1 SNHLY, CDR2 FYNNEI. After removal of 5 bases from V and 4 bases from J, the junction contained 7 bases not matched to a gene. Full variable domain (missing parts from reference TRBV2 and TRBJ1-3): EPEVTQTPSHQVTQMGQEVILRCVPISNHLYFYWYRQILGQKVEFLVSFYNNEISEKSEIFDDQFSVERPDGSNFTLKIRSTKLEDSAMYFCASSRQGATGNTIYFGEGSWLTVV.